The sequence of this T cell receptor beta chain was determined in a study of blood T cell repertoires in COVID-19. As for the study in general: Spain, Italy and the United States supplied samples that represented acute and convalescent COVID-19. PBMCs, B-cell-depleted T cells, or T cells were the source of the cDNA or gDNA that made up the material.

Germline V lookup: CDR1 LGHNA, CDR2 YNFKEQ. V was cut by 1 base and J by 4 bases, with 10 bases left in between. This CDR3 comprises 14 residues. The age range of participants was about 18 to 89 years, with residence in about two dozen US areas. Profiled with immunoSEQ multiplex PCR; TCRdb holds only in-frame clones, not every one. The top ten hold around 6.1% of the sample, which has about 160,000 clones, around 81% seen once. The receptor's source is a man aged 40-55 years who had recovered from COVID-19. V and J are TRBV4-2 and TRBJ1-2; D possibly corresponds to TRBD1 (6 bases). Sequenced input: PBMCs or T cells enriched from blood (not recorded which). In DNA, the CDR3 is TGTGCCAGCAGCCAAGCGGACAGTACCTATGGCTACACCTTC. This translates into CASSQADSTYGYTF.